This T cell receptor (beta chain) comes out of a study of blood T cell repertoires in COVID-19. Sequencing used immunoSEQ multiplex PCR; TCRdb keeps in-frame clones, though not all of them. The sample lists about 370,000 clones, 85% to 90% occurring once. Recovered participants had two consecutive negative NP/OP PCR tests, healthcare professional clearance, or symptom resolution. This clone was recorded a few times. The CDR3 has 12 amino acids. The sequencing input was PBMCs or T cells enriched from blood (not recorded which). V and J are TRBV21-1 and TRBJ2-2; the table's D call, TRBD1, was not checked against the DNA. TRBV21-1 is classified as a pseudogene. This TCR derives from a man aged 18-30 years who had recovered from COVID-19. The CDR3 DNA reads as TGTGCCAGGCGACAGGGGGCCGGGGAGCTGTTTTTT. It is translated as CARRQGAGELFF.